These 5 T cell receptor beta chains were sequenced from one sample in a study of siplizumab effects on memory and regulatory T cells. Some clones are missing from TCRdb's copy, which holds only in-frame ones; the method was immunoSEQ multiplex PCR. In the table there are approximately 75,000 clones, around 93% of which are singletons. Sequenced material: CD8+ T cells sorted from blood. The source is a human donor in good health.

The rearrangement links TRBV13 to TRBJ1-1; D perhaps matches TRBD1 (5 bases). The CDR3 is made up of 13 amino acids. Germline V gene sequence: CDR1 PRHDT, CDR2 FYEKMQ (reference sequence). The germline V and J ends were trimmed by 4 bases and 3 bases, with 9 bases remaining between them. The CDR3 protein is CASSYLGDTEAFF. Written as DNA, the CDR3 is TGTGCCAGCAGCTACCTAGGGGACACTGAAGCTTTCTTT.

The CDR3 bases are TGTGCCAGTACAACTATGGTCGGACAGTACTTC. Translation gives CASTTMVGQYF. This rearrangement joins TRBV2 to TRBJ2-7; no clear D gene. V gave up 9 bases and J gave up 10 bases, with 16 bases separating them. The V gene's germline CDR1 is SNHLY and CDR2 FYNNEI. This CDR3 region has 11 residues.

The gene calls are TRBV30 and TRBJ1-1; D not resolved. There are 13 residues in the CDR3. Germline lookup yields CDR1 GTSNPN and CDR2 SVGIG (reference sequence). V lost 4 bases, J lost 0 bases, and 9 bases lay in between. The CDR3 here is CAWTGVLNTEAFF. CDR3 DNA: TGTGCCTGGACCGGAGTTTTGAACACTGAAGCTTTCTTT.

This clone was detected once. The gene calls are TRBV9 and TRBJ1-3; no reliable D call. V dropped 7 bases and J dropped 0 bases, with 11 bases sitting between them. CDR1 is SGDLS and CDR2 is YYNGEE in the germline V gene. The CDR3 runs to 14 residues. CDR3 DNA: TGTGCCAGCGGAACAGTGAGCTCTGGAAACACCATATATTTT. This codes for CASGTVSSGNTIYF.

The gene calls are TRBV5-1 and TRBJ2-3; D may match TRBD1 or TRBD2 (5 bases each). Trimming took 5 bases from V and 4 from J, leaving 11 bases between them. Germline V lookup: CDR1 SGHRS, CDR2 YFSETQ. The CDR3 runs 13 residues. CDR3 in amino acids: CASSWGSPDTQYF. The CDR3 coding sequence is TGCGCCAGCAGTTGGGGGAGCCCAGATACGCAGTATTTT.